Shown below are 20 T cell receptor beta chains from a single sample sequenced in a study of T cells expressing NK-cell markers. From its re-call of the 5' RACE reads, TCRdb lists each CDR3 protein once, without DNA. The sample table sets out 200,000 to 300,000 distinct CDR3 sequences. Sequencing was performed on blood T cells: a sorted CD56 or NKG2C T cell subset, CD4+ or CD8+ T cells, or bulk PBMC T cells (not recorded which). These receptors came from a woman between 18 and 70 years old in good health.

The J gene is TRBJ2-7, the V gene TRBV18; TCRdb picks TRBD2, but there is no DNA to check that call. CDR3 length: 17 amino acids. Germline V CDR1 and CDR2: KGHSH, LQKENI. Here the CDR3 reads CASSPIGLAGLSYEQYF.

This chain connects TRBV20-1 to TRBJ2-5; TCRdb proposes TRBD2, but this gene call is untestable without DNA. The CDR3 loop spans 18 amino acids. The germline gives CDR1 DFQATT, CDR2 SNEGSKA (reference sequence). The CDR3 region is CSARDEDWLAGGLETQYF.

CDR3 sequence reads: CASSSQGGYGYTF. The rearrangement joins TRBV12-3 or TRBV12-4 to TRBJ1-2; the TCRdb call, TRBD1, lacks DNA for checking. The length of the CDR3 is 13 residues.

This chain links TRBV20-1 with TRBJ2-2; as DNA is missing, the TRBD2 call by TCRdb cannot be tested. Germline V gene data show CDR1 as DFQATT and CDR2 as SNEGSKA (reference sequence). The CDR3 is 14 amino acids. CDR3 in amino acids: CSAPGTRDTGELFF.

The chain has TRBV15 and TRBJ1-1. Germline-derived CDR1 and CDR2 are LNHNV and YYDKDF (reference sequence). CDR3 length equals 16 residues. The CDR3 sequence is CATSRDNRDRNTEAFF.

The CDR3 here is CASSLVSSGRANEQFF. V and J are TRBV11-2 and TRBJ2-1; TCRdb reports TRBD2, a call that lacks DNA to check it against. Germline loops: CDR1 SGHAT, CDR2 FQNNGV. This CDR3 comprises 16 residues.

The genes are TRBV12-3 or TRBV12-4 and TRBJ2-3; with no DNA, the TCRdb D assignment of TRBD2 cannot be verified. CDR3 length: 14 amino acids. CDR3 sequence: CASTRAGGTDTQYF.

J is TRBJ2-3 and V is TRBV11-2; the TRBD2 assignment by TCRdb is unverifiable without DNA. The CDR3 has 16 residues. Germline loops: CDR1 SGHAT, CDR2 FQNNGV. CDR3 protein: CASNQWLGGGADTQYF.

The chain links TRBV10-3 to TRBJ2-7; the D call of TRBD2 rests on TCRdb alone, since no DNA is present to check it. The CDR3 is made up of 14 amino acids. Germline V gene sequence: CDR1 ENHRY, CDR2 SYGVKD. CDR3 amino acids: CAISTPRGAYEQYF.

V and J are TRBV6-1 and TRBJ2-2; the TCRdb call, TRBD1, lacks DNA for checking. This CDR3 is 14 amino acids long. Germline-derived CDR1 and CDR2 are MNHNS and SASEGT. The CDR3 sequence is CASRPPGVTGELFF.

The rearrangement joins TRBV6-1 to TRBJ1-5; the D call of TRBD1 rests on TCRdb alone, since no DNA is present to check it. CDR1 is MNHNS, CDR2 SASEGT, per germline. This CDR3 region has 15 residues. The CDR3 sequence is CASSQRGVSNQPQHF.

This chain joins TRBV11-2 and TRBJ2-3; lacking DNA, the TRBD2 call made by TCRdb goes unchecked. From germline, CDR1 is SGHAT and CDR2 FQNNGV. The CDR3 is 15 amino acids. The CDR3 loop is CASSRSGRAEDTQYF.

The rearrangement links TRBV9 to TRBJ2-5; TCRdb reports TRBD2, a call that lacks DNA to check it against. Germline loops: CDR1 SGDLS, CDR2 YYNGEE. This CDR3 is built from 14 residues. The CDR3 sequence: CASSSNLARETQYF.

This chain uses TRBV18 with TRBJ1-6; without DNA, the TCRdb call of TRBD1 cannot be checked. Looked up from germline, CDR1 is KGHSH and CDR2 is LQKENI. The length of the CDR3 is 14 residues. The chain's CDR3 is CASSPDRSNSPLHF.

V is TRBV20-1 and J is TRBJ1-5; the D gene TCRdb calls, TRBD1, cannot be checked with no DNA. The CDR3 loop spans 16 amino acids. CDR1 is DFQATT, CDR2 SNEGSKA, per germline (reference sequence). The CDR3 loop is CSANPGHGGNNQPQHF.

The chain joins TRBV12-3 or TRBV12-4 to TRBJ2-3; TCRdb designates TRBD1, a call that cannot be tested without DNA. This CDR3 region has 17 residues. CDR3 sequence reads: CASKRQGLRVSTDTQYF.

CDR3 sequence reads: CASSLEPGPNQPQHF. V usage is TRBV5-4 and J usage is TRBJ1-5. CDR3 size: 15 residues. Germline CDR1 is SGHNT and CDR2 is YYREEE (reference sequence).

The chain links TRBV5-1 to TRBJ1-1; absent DNA, TCRdb's TRBD1 call cannot be checked. The V gene's germline CDR1 is SGHRS and CDR2 YFSETQ. This CDR3 is 14 amino acids long. The CDR3: CASSPSSQGFEAFF.

This sequence joins TRBV29-1 and TRBJ1-2. This CDR3 spans 14 amino acids. CDR1 and CDR2 (germline): SQVTM, ANQGSEA. CDR3 loop: CSVEGDSNSYGYTF.

The rearrangement links TRBV5-1 to TRBJ2-1; lacking DNA, the TRBD2 call made by TCRdb goes unchecked. This CDR3 contains 17 residues. CDR1 is SGHRS and CDR2 is YFSETQ in the germline V gene. CDR3 sequence: CASSGFSGRVTDNEQFF. Full variable domain (outside the CDR3, taken from reference TRBV5-1 and TRBJ2-1): KAGVTQTPRYLIKTRGQQVTLSCSPISGHRSVSWYQQTPGQGLQFLFEYFSETQRNKGNFPGRFSGRQFSNSRSEMNVSTLELGDSALYLCASSGFSGRVTDNEQFFGPGTRLTVL.